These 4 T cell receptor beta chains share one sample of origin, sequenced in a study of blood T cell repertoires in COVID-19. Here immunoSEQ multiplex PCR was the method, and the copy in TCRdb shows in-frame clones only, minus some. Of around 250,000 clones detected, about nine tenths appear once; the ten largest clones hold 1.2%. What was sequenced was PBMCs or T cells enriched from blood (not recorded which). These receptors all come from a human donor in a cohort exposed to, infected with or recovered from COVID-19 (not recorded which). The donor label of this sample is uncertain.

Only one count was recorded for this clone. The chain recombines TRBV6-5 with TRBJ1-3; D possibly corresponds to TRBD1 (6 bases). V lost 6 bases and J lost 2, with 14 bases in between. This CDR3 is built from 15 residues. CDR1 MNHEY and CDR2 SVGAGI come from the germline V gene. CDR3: CASSPNRVPGNTIYF. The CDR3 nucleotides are TGTGCCAGCAGCCCGAACAGGGTCCCTGGAAACACCATATATTTT.

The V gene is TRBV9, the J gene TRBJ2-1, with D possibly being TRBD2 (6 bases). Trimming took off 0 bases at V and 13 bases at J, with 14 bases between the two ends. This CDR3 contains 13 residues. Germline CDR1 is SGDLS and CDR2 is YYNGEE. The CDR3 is CASSVEVMGLQFF. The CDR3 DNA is TGTGCCAGCAGCGTAGAAGTAATGGGACTTCAGTTCTTC.

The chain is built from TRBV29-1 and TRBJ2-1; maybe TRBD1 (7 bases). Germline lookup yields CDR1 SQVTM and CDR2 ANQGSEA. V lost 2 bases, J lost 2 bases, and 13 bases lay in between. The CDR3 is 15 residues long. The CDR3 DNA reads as TGCAGCGTTGAATGGGGGGACAGTCCCTACAATGAGCAGTTCTTC. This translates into CSVEWGDSPYNEQFF.

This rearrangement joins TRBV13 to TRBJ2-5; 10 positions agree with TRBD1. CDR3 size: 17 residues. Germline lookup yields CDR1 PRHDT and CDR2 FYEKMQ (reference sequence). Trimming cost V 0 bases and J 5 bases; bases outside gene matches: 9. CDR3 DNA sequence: TGTGCCAGCAGCTTAGGGGGTATTGGACAGGGGGAGGAGACCCAGTACTTC. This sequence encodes CASSLGGIGQGEETQYF.